The sequence of this T cell receptor (beta chain) was determined in a study of technical replicates of blood from a few donors. Germline assignment: CDR1 MNHEY and CDR2 SMNVEV (reference sequence). The CDR3 has 13 residues. The ends were cut back, 5 bases at V and 3 bases at J, with 10 bases in the middle. Assay: immunoSEQ multiplex PCR; the TCRdb copy retains only in-frame clones and omits some. The data contain around 72,000 clones, roughly 93% of them singletons. This chain connects TRBV27 to TRBJ1-2; no definite D call. The source of this sequence is a human donor in good health. Sequencing was performed on T cells isolated from PBMCs. CDR3 residues: CASSMTSDYGYTF. CDR3 DNA sequence: TGTGCCAGCAGTATGACATCGGACTATGGCTACACCTTC.